This TCR beta chain emerged from a study of cytomegalovirus exposure and HLA in healthy donors. Study in general: In a later analysis, the approximately 110 validation repertoires were reported to have used the same platform as the roughly 610 first-cohort repertoires.

Germline V lookup: CDR1 MDHEN, CDR2 SYDVKM. The CDR3 totals 14 residues. V dropped 5 bases and J dropped 5 bases, with 15 bases sitting between them. TCRdb keeps only in-frame clones here, not all; method: immunoSEQ multiplex PCR. Counted here are tens of thousands of clones, around four fifths occurring once; the ten biggest clones make up less than 3%. Study conclusions and caveats: CMV antigen specificity of a few CMV-associated chains was confirmed in vitro. The tendency of first-cohort TCR clusters to co-occur in the 100 to 150 validation repertoires emerged from a later analysis. Altogether, 164 TCR beta chains were recorded as cytomegalovirus-associated.

In regard to this clone: Its target is not known.

The sample taken for sequencing was PBMCs. The receptor was derived from a man in his thirties or forties in good health and CMV-seronegative. The chain links TRBV28 to TRBJ1-2, with no clear D. CDR3 protein: CASSLLAVSYGYTF. The CDR3 coding sequence is TGTGCCAGCAGTCTTTTGGCGGTTTCATATGGCTACACCTTC.